This T cell receptor (beta chain) was found in a study of post-analysis software for immune sequencing data (dated by TCRdb to between 2015 and 2016). Looking at the study overall: Disease courses on record covered relapsing-remitting, secondary progressive and progressive-relapsing multiple sclerosis, though some patients had no subtype annotation. Patient repertoires were compared against about a dozen previously published healthy control repertoires from donors aged roughly 6 to 27 years. A subset of samples was prepared in parallel using single-end sample barcoding, then pooled and co-amplified after Illumina adapter ligation. What the work shows at the level of the full study, not this receptor alone: Strong co-clustering of samples prepared in the same batch was shown by direct clustering with F measure, prompting a batch-effect correction. The control group was slightly older than the multiple sclerosis patient group. Significantly higher frequencies in patients than in controls were found for about five TRBV segments, including TRBV5-6, TRBV5-1 and TRBV20-1. Multiple sclerosis patients had significantly lower normalized Chao1 diversity than controls, a result that suggests substantial peripheral T-cell clonal expansion.

Unmatched junction bases come to 8, with V trimmed by 6 bases and J by 11 bases. The germline V gene sets CDR1 to SNHLY and CDR2 to FYNNEI. From cysteine to phenylalanine, the CDR3 is 12 amino acids long. Solely the CDR3 DNA is kept, with 36 bases framed from the first base. TCR beta repertoires were profiled from peripheral blood of about a dozen young patients with multiple sclerosis to demonstrate the VDJtools post-analysis software. The patients with multiple sclerosis were children and adolescents between 6 and 15 years of age. Comment on this clonotype: Its antigen is not yet known. No much larger clone exists at a distance of one base, and base qualities are not known.

Libraries came from PCR. Sequenced on an Illumina HiSeq 2500. To reduce PCR and sequencing biases, unique molecular identifiers were built into the TCR beta cDNA libraries. Approximately 500,000 cDNA molecules were obtained per 1 to 10 million input T cells, so each molecule approximated one T cell. Patient libraries were prepared and sequenced with the same protocol used for the earlier healthy control dataset. Within a given batch, samples were prepared together, multiplexed and sequenced on the same HiSeq lane. For the original study's pipeline: Raw barcoded reads were processed with MIGEC, discarding single-read molecular identifier groups before consensus assembly and CDR3 extraction. Clonotype tables were post-analysed with VDJtools, and diversity was normalized by down-sampling all datasets to the smallest sample size. To correct batch-related cross-sample contamination, repertoire overlap clustering matched CDR3 amino acid sequences but not nucleotide sequences. TCRdb cleaned the public reads at Q25 with fastp, built clones with MiXCR and kept in-frame beta chains. Each entry is one CDR3 protein sequence, shown with its most common DNA and genes. Here the V and J calls rest on TCRdb's processing, not on the authors' analysis. The table for this sample lists hundreds of thousands of distinct CDR3 sequences; roughly 45% of them were counted only once. Around 10% of the sample is held by the ten biggest clonotypes.

Source material: blood. This clonotype originated in a girl aged 10-17 years with multiple sclerosis. The V and J genes are TRBV2 and TRBJ2-3, with 7 bases matching TRBD1. The DNA is as follows: TGTGCCAGCAGGGGGGACAGCGACTGGCAGTATTTT. Translation gives CASRGDSDWQYF.